A single T cell receptor beta chain is shown here with its context. Its antigen is currently not known. No much larger clonotype is one base removed from it; base qualities were not supplied. The data stem from a study of blood T cell repertoires in COVID-19 (TCRdb year 2020). General notes on the study: Collaborator samples came from the United States, Italy and Spain and covered acute and convalescent phases of COVID-19. The material from the prospective study consisted of cDNA or gDNA derived from T cells, B-cell-depleted T cells, or PBMCs. The dataset comprised deeply sampled blood TCRbeta repertoires from subjects exposed to, actively infected with, or recovered from COVID-19. The repertoires were released in a freely available public database meant as a resource for research on the immune response to SARS-CoV-2. Samples were obtained from the ongoing ImmuneRACE study (first 160 participants) and from 950 to 1,500 subjects provided by 6 global collaborators. Sample metadata almost always included a de-identified subject ID, COVID-19 status, age in years and sex. HLA class I and class II types, where available, came from metadata supplied by the sample provider rather than from assay-based typing.

CDR1 and CDR2, looked up from the germline V gene, are MNHEY and SVGAGI. V is clipped by 6 bases and J by 2 bases, and the sequence between their germline boundaries is 10 bases long. There are 13 amino acids in the CDR3, from cysteine to phenylalanine inclusive. CDR3 DNA is the only sequence kept; it has 39 bases, read in frame from the first base. Participants in the prospective study were enrolled through a virtual design, were aged roughly 18 to 95 years, and lived in 24 United States geographic areas. In the prospective study, cohorts were assigned on the basis of participant-reported clinical history obtained from a screening survey and a study questionnaire. Each participant in the prospective study had whole blood, serum and a nasopharyngeal or oropharyngeal swab collected by mobile phlebotomists. Prospective study participants could optionally give additional blood draws and questionnaires over an approximately two-month period. Prospective study blood samples were shipped either frozen or at room temperature before DNA extraction.

The immunoSEQ Assay, a bias-controlled multiplex PCR, was used to amplify TCRbeta CDR3 regions from genomic DNA. Per the original workflow: The number of nucleated cells in each sample was estimated by amplification of reference gene primers within the assay. Sequence reads were collapsed and filtered to measure the absolute abundance of every unique TCRbeta CDR3 rearrangement. For each sample, productive Simpson clonality was calculated by taking the square root of Simpson's diversity index across productive rearrangements. In TCRdb, the immuneACCESS table is reduced to in-frame sequences with V and J assigned. These tables do not hold every clone; where another copy was compared, an unresolved V gene accounts for under half, and the others remain unexplained. The DNA was the basis for D and trimming; V, J and clone size are from that table. In all, the sample holds around 230,000 clones, and around 92% of those were seen once. 3.5% to 4% of the sample is in the top ten clones.

The full study reports these points: The quantity of clinical and demographic metadata differed by source and by participant and was supplied without curation.

The clonotype originates from a woman aged 25 to 39 with acute COVID-19. The sequencing input was PBMCs or T cells enriched from blood (not recorded which). The chain is assembled from TRBV6-5 and TRBJ2-5; the D region possibly corresponds to TRBD1 (6 bases align). The CDR3 protein sequence reads: CASSTGQQETQYF. In nucleotide form, the sequence is TGTGCCAGCAGCACCGGACAGCAAGAGACCCAGTACTTC.